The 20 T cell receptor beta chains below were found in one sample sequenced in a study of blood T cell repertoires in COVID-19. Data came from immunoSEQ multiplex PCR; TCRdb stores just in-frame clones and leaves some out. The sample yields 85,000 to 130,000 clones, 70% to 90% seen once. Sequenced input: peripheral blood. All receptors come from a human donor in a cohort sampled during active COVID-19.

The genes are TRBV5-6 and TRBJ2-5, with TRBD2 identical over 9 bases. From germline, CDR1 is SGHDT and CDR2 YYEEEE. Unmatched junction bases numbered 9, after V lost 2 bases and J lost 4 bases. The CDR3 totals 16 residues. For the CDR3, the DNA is TGTGCCAGCAGCTTCGCAACCGGGACTAGCACAGAGACCCAGTACTTC. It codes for CASSFATGTSTETQYF.

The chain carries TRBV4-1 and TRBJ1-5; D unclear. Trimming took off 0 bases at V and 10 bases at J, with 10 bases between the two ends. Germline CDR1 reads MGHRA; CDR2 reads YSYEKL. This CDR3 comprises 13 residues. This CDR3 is CASSQEVWAPQHF. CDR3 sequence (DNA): TGCGCCAGCAGCCAAGAAGTATGGGCTCCCCAGCATTTT.

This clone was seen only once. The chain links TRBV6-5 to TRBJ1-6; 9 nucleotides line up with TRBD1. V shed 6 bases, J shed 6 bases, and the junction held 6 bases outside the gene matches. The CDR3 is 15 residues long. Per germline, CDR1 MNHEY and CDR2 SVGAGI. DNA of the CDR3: TGTGCCAGCAGGGGTACAGGGGGCCTTAATTCACCCCTCCACTTT. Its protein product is CASRGTGGLNSPLHF.

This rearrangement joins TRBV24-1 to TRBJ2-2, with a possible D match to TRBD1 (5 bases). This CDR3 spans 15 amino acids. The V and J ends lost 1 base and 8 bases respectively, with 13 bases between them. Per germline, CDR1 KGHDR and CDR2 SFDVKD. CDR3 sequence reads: CATSDFRTTSGELFF. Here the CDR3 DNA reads TGTGCCACCAGTGATTTCAGGACAACATCTGGGGAGCTGTTTTTT.

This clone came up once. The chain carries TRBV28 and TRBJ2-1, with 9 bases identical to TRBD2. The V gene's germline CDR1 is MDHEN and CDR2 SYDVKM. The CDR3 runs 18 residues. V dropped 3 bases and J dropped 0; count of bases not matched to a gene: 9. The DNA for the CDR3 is TGTGCCAGCAGTTTTAGTCTAGCGGGGACCAGCTCCTACAATGAGCAGTTCTTC. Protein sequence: CASSFSLAGTSSYNEQFF.

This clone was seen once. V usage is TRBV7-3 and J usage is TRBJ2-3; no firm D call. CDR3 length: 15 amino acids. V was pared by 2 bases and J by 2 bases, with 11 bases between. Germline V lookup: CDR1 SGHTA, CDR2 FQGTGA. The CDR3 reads CASSLGVLNTDTQYF. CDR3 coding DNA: TGTGCCAGCAGCTTAGGAGTCCTCAACACAGATACGCAGTATTTT.

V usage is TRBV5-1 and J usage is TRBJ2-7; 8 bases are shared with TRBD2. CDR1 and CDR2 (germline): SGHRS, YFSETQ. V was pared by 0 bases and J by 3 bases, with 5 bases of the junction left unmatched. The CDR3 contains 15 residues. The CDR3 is CASSLEASGYYEQYF. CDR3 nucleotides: TGCGCCAGCAGCTTGGAGGCTAGCGGGTACTACGAGCAGTACTTC.

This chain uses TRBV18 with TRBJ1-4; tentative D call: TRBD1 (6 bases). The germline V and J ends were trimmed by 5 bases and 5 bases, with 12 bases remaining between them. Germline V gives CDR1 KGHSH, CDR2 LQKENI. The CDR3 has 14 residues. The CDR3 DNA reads TGTGCCAGCTCAAAAAATCAGGGGAATGAAAAACTGTTTTTT. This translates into CASSKNQGNEKLFF.

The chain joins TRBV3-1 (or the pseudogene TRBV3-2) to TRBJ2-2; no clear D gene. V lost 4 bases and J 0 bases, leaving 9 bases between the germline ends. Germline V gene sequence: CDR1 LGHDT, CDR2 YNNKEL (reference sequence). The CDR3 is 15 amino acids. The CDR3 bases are TGTGCCAGCAGCCCCGTCCCCGCGAACACCGGGGAGCTGTTTTTT. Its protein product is CASSPVPANTGELFF.

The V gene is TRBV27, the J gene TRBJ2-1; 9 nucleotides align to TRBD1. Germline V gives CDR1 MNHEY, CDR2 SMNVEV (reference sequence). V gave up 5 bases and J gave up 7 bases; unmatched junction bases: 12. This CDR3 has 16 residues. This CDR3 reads CASSRSGTGSGNEQFF. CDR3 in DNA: TGTGCCAGCAGTCGCAGCGGGACAGGGTCGGGTAATGAGCAGTTCTTC.

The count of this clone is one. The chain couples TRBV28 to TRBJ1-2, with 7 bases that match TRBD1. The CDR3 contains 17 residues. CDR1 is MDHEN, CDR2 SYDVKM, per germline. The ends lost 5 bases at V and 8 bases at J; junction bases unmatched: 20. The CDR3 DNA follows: TGTGCCAGCAGTCCAGGGGGACGAGGTATTATACGTCACGGCTACACCTTC. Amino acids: CASSPGGRGIIRHGYTF.

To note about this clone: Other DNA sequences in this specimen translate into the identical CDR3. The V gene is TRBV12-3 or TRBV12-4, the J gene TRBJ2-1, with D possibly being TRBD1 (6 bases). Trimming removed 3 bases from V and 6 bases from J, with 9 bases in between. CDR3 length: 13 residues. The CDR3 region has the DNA TGTGCCAGCAGTTTGGCAGGGGCCAATGAGCAGTTCTTC. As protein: CASSLAGANEQFF.

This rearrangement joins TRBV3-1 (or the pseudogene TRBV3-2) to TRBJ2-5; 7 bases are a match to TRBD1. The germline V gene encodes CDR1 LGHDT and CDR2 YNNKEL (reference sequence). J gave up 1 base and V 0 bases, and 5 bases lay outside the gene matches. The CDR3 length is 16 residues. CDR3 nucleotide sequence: TGTGCCAGCAGCCAAGAGATATGGACAGGCCAAGAGACCCAGTACTTC. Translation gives CASSQEIWTGQETQYF.

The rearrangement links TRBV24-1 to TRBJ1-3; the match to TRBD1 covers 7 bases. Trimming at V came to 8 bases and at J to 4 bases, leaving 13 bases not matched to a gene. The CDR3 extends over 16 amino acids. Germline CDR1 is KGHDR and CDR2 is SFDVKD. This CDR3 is CATTAATTGKGNTIYF. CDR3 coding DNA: TGTGCCACCACCGCAGCCACGACAGGGAAAGGAAACACCATATATTTT.

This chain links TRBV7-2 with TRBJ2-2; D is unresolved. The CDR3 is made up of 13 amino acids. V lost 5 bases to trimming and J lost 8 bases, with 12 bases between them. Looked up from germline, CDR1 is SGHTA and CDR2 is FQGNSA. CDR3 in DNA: TGTGCCAGCAGCCCGACTCCGAGTGGGGAGCTGTTTTTT. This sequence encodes CASSPTPSGELFF.

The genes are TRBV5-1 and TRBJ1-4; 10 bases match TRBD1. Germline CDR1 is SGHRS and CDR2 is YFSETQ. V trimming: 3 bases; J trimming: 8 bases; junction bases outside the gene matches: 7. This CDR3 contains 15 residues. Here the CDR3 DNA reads TGCGCCAGCAGCTCCCGACAGGGGGCAAGGGAAAAACTGTTTTTT. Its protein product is CASSSRQGAREKLFF.

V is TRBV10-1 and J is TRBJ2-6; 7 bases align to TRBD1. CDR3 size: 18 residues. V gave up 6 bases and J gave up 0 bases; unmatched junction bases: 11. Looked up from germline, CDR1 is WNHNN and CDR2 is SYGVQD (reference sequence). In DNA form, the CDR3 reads TGCGCCAGCAGCCCCGGGACAGTCCGCTCCTCTGGGGCCAACGTCCTGACTTTC. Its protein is CASSPGTVRSSGANVLTF.

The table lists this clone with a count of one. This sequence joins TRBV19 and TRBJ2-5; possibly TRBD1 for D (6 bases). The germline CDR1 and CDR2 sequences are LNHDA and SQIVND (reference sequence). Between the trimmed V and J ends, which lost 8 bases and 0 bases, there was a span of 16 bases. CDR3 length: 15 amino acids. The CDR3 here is CASSLRTVHQETQYF. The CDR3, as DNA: TGTGCCAGTTCCCTGAGGACAGTCCACCAAGAGACCCAGTACTTC.

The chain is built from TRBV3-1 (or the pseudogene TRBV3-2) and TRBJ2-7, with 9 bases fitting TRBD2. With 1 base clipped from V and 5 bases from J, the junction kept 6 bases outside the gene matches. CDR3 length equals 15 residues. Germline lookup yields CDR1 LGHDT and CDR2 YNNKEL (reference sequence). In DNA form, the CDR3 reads TGTGCCAGCAGCCAAGCAGGAGCGGGAGGAAACGAGCAGTACTTC. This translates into CASSQAGAGGNEQYF.

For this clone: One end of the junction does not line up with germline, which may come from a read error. In nucleotides, the CDR3 is TGTGCCAGCAGTCAAGCACTAAGACTAGCGGGAGATGCAGATACGCAGTATTTT. Translating it yields CASSQALRLAGDADTQYF. V and J are TRBV6-1 and TRBJ2-3; 12 bases agree with TRBD2. The CDR3 length is 18 residues. Germline CDR1 MNHNS, CDR2 SASEGT.